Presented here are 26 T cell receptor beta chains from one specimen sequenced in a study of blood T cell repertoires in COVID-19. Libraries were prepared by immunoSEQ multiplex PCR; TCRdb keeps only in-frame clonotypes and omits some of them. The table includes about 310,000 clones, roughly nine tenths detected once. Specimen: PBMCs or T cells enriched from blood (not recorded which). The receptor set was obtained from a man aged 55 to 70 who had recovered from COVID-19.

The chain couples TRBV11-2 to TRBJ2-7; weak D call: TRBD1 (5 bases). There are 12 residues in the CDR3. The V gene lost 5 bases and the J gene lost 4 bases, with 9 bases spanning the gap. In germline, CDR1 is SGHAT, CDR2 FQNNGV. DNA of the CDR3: TGTGCCAGCAGCGCAGGGTTTTACGAGCAGTACTTC. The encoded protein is CASSAGFYEQYF.

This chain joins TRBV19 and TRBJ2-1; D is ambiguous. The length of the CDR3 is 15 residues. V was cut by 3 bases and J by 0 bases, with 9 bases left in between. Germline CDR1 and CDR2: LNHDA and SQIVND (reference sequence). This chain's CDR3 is CASSINGGSYNEQFF. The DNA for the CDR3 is TGTGCCAGTAGTATTAACGGTGGCTCCTACAATGAGCAGTTCTTC.

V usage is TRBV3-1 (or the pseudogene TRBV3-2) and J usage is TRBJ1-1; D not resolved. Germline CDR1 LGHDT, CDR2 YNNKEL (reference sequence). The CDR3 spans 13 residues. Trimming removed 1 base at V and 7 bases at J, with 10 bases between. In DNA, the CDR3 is TGTGCCAGCAGCCAAGTGGCCCCCTTTGAAGCTTTCTTT. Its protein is CASSQVAPFEAFF.

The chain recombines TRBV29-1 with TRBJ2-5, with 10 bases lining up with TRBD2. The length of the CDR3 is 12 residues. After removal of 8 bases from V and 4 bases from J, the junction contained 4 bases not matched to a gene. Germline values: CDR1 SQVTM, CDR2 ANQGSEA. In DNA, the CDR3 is TGCAGCTCCCGACTAGCGGGAGAGACCCAGTACTTC. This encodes CSSRLAGETQYF.

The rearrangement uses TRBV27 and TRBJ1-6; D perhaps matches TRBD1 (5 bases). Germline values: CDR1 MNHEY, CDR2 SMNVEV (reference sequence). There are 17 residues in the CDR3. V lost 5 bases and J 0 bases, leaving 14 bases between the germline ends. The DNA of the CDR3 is TGTGCCAGCAGTCCCCGTGGGGGGAGCTCCTATAATTCACCCCTCCACTTT. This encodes CASSPRGGSSYNSPLHF.

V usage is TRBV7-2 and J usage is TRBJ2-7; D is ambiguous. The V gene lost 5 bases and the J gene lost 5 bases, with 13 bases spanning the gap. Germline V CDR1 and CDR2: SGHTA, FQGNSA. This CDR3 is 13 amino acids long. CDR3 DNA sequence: TGTGCCAGCAGCACCGGAGTACCCGACGAGCAGTACTTC. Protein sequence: CASSTGVPDEQYF. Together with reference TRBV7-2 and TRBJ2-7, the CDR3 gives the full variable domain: GAGVSQSPSNKVTEKGKDVELRCDPISGHTALYWYRQSLGQGLEFLIYFQGNSAPDKSGLPSDRFSAERTGGSVSTLTIQRTQQEDSAVYLCASSTGVPDEQYFGPGTRLTVT.

The CDR3 sequence is CASRPTGSFNQPQHF. DNA for the CDR3: TGTGCCAGTAGACCGACAGGGAGTTTCAATCAGCCCCAGCATTTT. The chain couples TRBV19 to TRBJ1-5; 7 bases line up with TRBD1. The V gene end was trimmed by 6 bases and the J gene end by 3 bases; junction bases not matched to a gene: 8. Germline CDR1 and CDR2: LNHDA and SQIVND (reference sequence). The CDR3 spans 15 residues.

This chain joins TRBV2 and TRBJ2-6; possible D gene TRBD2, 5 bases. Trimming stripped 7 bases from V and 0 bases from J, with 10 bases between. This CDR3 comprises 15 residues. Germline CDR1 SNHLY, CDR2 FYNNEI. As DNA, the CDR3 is TGTGCCAGCAACCGGGATGCCTCTGGGGCCAACGTCCTGACTTTC. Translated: CASNRDASGANVLTF.

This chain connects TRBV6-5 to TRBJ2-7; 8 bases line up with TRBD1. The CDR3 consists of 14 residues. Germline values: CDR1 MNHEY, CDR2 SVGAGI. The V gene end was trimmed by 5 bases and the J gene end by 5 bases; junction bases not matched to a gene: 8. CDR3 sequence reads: CASSRQGQRNEQYF. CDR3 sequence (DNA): TGTGCCAGCAGTCGACAGGGGCAGCGGAACGAGCAGTACTTC.

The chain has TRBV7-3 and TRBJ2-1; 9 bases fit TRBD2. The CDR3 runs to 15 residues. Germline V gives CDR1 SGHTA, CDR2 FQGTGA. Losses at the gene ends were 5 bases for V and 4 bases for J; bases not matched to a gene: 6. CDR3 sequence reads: CASSMTSGDYNEQFF. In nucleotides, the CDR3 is TGTGCCAGCAGCATGACTAGCGGAGATTACAATGAGCAGTTCTTC.

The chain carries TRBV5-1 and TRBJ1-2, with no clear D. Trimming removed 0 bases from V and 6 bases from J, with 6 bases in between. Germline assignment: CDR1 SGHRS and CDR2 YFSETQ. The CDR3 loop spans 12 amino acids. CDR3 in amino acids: CASSLASNGYTF. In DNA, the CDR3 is TGCGCCAGCAGCTTGGCCAGTAATGGCTACACCTTC. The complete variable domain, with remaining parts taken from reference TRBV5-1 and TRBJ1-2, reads KAGVTQTPRYLIKTRGQQVTLSCSPISGHRSVSWYQQTPGQGLQFLFEYFSETQRNKGNFPGRFSGRQFSNSRSEMNVSTLELGDSALYLCASSLASNGYTFGSGTRLTVV.

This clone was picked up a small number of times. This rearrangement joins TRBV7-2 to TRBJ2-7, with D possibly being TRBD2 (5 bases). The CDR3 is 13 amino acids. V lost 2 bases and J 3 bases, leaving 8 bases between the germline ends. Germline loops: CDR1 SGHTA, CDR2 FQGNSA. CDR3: CASSLFTSYEQYF. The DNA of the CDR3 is TGTGCCAGCAGCTTATTCACTAGCTACGAGCAGTACTTC.

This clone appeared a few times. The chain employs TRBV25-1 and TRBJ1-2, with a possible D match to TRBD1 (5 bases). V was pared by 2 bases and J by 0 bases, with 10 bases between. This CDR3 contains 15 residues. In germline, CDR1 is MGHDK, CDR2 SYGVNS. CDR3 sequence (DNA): TGTGCCAGCAGTGAAGCAGGGTTCGCTAACTATGGCTACACCTTC. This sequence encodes CASSEAGFANYGYTF.

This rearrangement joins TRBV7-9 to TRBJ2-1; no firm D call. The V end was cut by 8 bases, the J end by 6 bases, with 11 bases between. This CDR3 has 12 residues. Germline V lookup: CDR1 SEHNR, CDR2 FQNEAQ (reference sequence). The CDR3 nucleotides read TGTGCCAGCTCCATGGGCCTCAATGAGCAGTTCTTC. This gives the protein CASSMGLNEQFF.

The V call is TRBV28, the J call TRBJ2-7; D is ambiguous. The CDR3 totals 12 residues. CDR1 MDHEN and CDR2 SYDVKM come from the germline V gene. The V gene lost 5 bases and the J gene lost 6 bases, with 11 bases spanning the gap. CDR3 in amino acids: CASSPLASEQYF. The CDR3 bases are TGTGCCAGCAGTCCCCTCGCGAGCGAGCAGTACTTC.

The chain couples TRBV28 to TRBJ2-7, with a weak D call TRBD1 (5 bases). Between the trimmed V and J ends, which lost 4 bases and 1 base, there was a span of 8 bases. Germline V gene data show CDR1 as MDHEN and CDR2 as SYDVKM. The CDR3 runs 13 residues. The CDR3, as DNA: TGTGCCAGCAGTTCCCCAGGGTCCTACGAGCAGTACTTC. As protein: CASSSPGSYEQYF.

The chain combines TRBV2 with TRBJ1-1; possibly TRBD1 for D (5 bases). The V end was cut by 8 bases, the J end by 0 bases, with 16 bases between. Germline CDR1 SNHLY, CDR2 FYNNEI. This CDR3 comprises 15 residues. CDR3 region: CASGIRQSVNTEAFF. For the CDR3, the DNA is TGTGCCAGCGGGATTCGACAGAGCGTGAACACTGAAGCTTTCTTT. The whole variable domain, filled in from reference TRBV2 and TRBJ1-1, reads EPEVTQTPSHQVTQMGQEVILRCVPISNHLYFYWYRQILGQKVEFLVSFYNNEISEKSEIFDDQFSVERPDGSNFTLKIRSTKLEDSAMYFCASGIRQSVNTEAFFGQGTRLTVV.

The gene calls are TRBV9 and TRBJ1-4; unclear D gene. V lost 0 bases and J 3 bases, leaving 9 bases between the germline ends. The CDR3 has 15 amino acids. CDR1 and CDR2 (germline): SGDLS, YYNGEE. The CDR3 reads CASSVGNAANEKLFF. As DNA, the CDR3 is TGTGCCAGCAGCGTAGGCAACGCAGCTAATGAAAAACTGTTTTTT.

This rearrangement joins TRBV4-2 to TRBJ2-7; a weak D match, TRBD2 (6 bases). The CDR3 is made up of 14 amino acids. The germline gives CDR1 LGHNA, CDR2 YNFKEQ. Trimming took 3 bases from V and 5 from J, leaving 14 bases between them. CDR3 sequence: CASSQGRESHEQYF. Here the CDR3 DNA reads TGTGCCAGCAGCCAGGGACGGGAGTCCCACGAGCAGTACTTC.

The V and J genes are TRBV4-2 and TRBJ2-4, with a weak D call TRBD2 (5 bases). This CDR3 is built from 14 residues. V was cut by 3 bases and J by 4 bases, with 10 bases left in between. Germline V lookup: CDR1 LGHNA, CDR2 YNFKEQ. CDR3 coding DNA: TGTGCCAGCAGCCATACGGAGGTGAAAAACATTCAGTACTTC. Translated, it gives CASSHTEVKNIQYF.

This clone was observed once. The CDR3 here is CASSQGGSYNEQFF. DNA of the CDR3: TGTGCCAGCAGCCAGGGCGGCTCCTACAATGAGCAGTTCTTC. The gene calls are TRBV5-4 and TRBJ2-1; perhaps TRBD1 as D (5 bases). V shed 4 bases and J shed 0 bases, with 8 bases lying between them. This CDR3 spans 14 amino acids. Germline V gene data show CDR1 as SGHNT and CDR2 as YYREEE (reference sequence).

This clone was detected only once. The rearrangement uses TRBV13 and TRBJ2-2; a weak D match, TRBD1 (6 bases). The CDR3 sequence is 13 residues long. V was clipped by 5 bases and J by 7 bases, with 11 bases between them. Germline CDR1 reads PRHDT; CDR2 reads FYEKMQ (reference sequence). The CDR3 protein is CASSPQGIGELFF. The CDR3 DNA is TGTGCCAGCAGCCCACAGGGAATCGGGGAGCTGTTTTTT.

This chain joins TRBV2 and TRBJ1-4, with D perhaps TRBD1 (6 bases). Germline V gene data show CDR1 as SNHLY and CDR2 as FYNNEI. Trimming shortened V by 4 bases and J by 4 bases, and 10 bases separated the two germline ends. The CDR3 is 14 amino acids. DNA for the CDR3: TGTGCCAGCAGTGCGACAGGCTATAATGAAAAACTGTTTTTT. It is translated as CASSATGYNEKLFF. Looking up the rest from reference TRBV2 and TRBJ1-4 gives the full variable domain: EPEVTQTPSHQVTQMGQEVILRCVPISNHLYFYWYRQILGQKVEFLVSFYNNEISEKSEIFDDQFSVERPDGSNFTLKIRSTKLEDSAMYFCASSATGYNEKLFFGSGTQLSVL.

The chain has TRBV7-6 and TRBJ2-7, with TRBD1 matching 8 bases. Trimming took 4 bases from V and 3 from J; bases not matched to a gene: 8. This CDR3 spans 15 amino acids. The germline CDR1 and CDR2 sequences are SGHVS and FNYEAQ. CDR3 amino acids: CASSSGGSIFYEQYF. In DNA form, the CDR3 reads TGTGCCAGCAGCTCAGGGGGCAGTATCTTCTACGAGCAGTACTTC.

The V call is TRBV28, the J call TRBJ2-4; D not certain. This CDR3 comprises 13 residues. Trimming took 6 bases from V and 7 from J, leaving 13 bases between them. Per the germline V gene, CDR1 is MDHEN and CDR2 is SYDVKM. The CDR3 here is CASRQSASNIQYF. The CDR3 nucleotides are TGTGCCAGCAGACAAAGCGCGTCCAACATTCAGTACTTC.

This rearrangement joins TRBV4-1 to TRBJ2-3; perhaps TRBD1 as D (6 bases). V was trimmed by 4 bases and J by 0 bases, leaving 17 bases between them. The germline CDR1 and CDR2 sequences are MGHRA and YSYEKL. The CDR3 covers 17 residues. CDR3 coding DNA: TGCGCCAGCAGCCCTAGGACAGCAGCCTTAAGCACAGATACGCAGTATTTT. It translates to CASSPRTAALSTDTQYF.